The 18 T cell receptor beta chains in this list originate from one sample, sequenced in a study of identical twins. TCRdb passed the 5' RACE reads through MiXCR, listing each CDR3 protein once. The sample includes 650,000 to 800,000 distinct CDR3 sequences, approximately 9% seen only once; the top ten take about 0.98%. These data were also filed under a second study, of yellow fever vaccine responses in identical twins.

Sequenced material: PBMCs. The receptors come from a woman younger than 35 in good health.

The chain couples TRBV7-9 to TRBJ2-5; 10 bases line up with TRBD2. There are 15 residues in the CDR3. Looked up from germline, CDR1 is SEHNR and CDR2 is FQNEAQ (reference sequence). Trimming removed 4 bases from V and 2 bases from J; junction bases left unmatched: 4. CDR3 DNA sequence: TGTGCCAGCAGCTCAGGGACTAGCGCACAAGAGACCCAGTACTTC. Its translation is CASSSGTSAQETQYF.

In its sample, this clonotype was seen a few times. This chain joins TRBV7-6 and TRBJ2-3, with TRBD2 matching 7 bases. With 3 bases clipped from V and 2 bases from J, the junction kept 5 bases outside the gene matches. The CDR3 covers 15 residues. Germline assignment: CDR1 SGHVS and CDR2 FNYEAQ. CDR3 loop: CASSFGSGNTDTQYF. CDR3 nucleotide sequence: TGTGCCAGCAGCTTTGGAAGCGGGAACACAGATACGCAGTATTTT.

This clonotype was counted only a few times. The chain combines TRBV4-2 with TRBJ2-1, with D perhaps given as TRBD1 or TRBD2 (5 bases each). Germline CDR1 reads LGHNA; CDR2 reads YNFKEQ. V lost 3 bases and J 4 bases, leaving 19 bases between the germline ends. The CDR3 has 17 residues. This CDR3 reads CASSHQSGGPEYNEQFF. CDR3 sequence (DNA): TGTGCCAGCAGCCACCAGAGTGGGGGTCCCGAGTACAATGAGCAGTTCTTC.

This clonotype was recorded at least ten times. This chain uses TRBV12-3 or TRBV12-4 with TRBJ2-1; the match to TRBD2 covers 10 bases. V lost 5 bases to trimming and J lost 5 bases; unmatched junction nucleotides: 6. CDR3 length equals 15 residues. For the CDR3, the DNA is TGTGCCAGCAGTCCAGCGGGGGGGGCCCACAATGAGCAGTTCTTC. This codes for CASSPAGGAHNEQFF.

In this sample, this clonotype turned up a few times. The genes are TRBV15 and TRBJ2-7; maybe TRBD1 (5 bases). Germline V gene lookup returns CDR1 LNHNV and CDR2 YYDKDF (reference sequence). The CDR3 totals 15 residues. Trimming left V 4 bases short and J 2 bases short, with 15 bases between. CDR3 nucleotides: TGTGCCACCAGCAACCCACGACAGAAAGCCTACGAGCAGTACTTC. It encodes CATSNPRQKAYEQYF.

This clonotype was counted at least ten times. The J gene is TRBJ2-2, the V gene TRBV7-2; D gene unclear. The ends were cut back, 1 base at V and 2 bases at J, with 8 bases in the middle. Germline values: CDR1 SGHTA, CDR2 FQGNSA. The CDR3 loop spans 15 amino acids. The CDR3 DNA reads as TGTGCCAGCAGCTTAGAAGGGATCAACACCGGGGAGCTGTTTTTT. This translates into CASSLEGINTGELFF.

This clonotype has just a few counts. This sequence joins TRBV4-3 and TRBJ2-1, with TRBD1 matching over 7 bases. The CDR3 is 18 amino acids. Trimming removed 4 bases from V and 0 bases from J; junction bases left unmatched: 12. Germline CDR1 LGHNA, CDR2 YSLEER. As DNA, the CDR3 is TGCGCCAGCAGCCGTGACTTTCAGGGGGTGAGCTCCTACAATGAGCAGTTCTTC. Translated, it gives CASSRDFQGVSSYNEQFF.

This clonotype was seen repeatedly, ten times or more. This sequence joins TRBV12-3 or TRBV12-4 and TRBJ2-1, with D uncertain. This CDR3 spans 14 amino acids. V lost 10 bases, J lost 0 bases, and 13 bases lay in between. The CDR3 coding sequence is TGTGCCACTGCTGCGAGGCTCTCCTACAATGAGCAGTTCTTC. Its protein is CATAARLSYNEQFF.

This clonotype was detected a few times. The chain uses TRBV2 and TRBJ2-7, with D possibly being TRBD1 or TRBD2 (6 bases each). This CDR3 has 12 amino acids. The germline CDR1 and CDR2 sequences are SNHLY and FYNNEI. Trimming pared 11 bases from V and 0 bases from J, leaving 11 bases between. The DNA of the CDR3 is TGTGCCTCACAGGGAGGCTCCTACGAGCAGTACTTC. This encodes CASQGGSYEQYF.

This clonotype was detected only a few times. The chain employs TRBV5-6 and TRBJ2-1; the D gene is possibly TRBD2 (5 bases). The V end lost 2 bases, the J end lost 4 bases, and 10 bases lay between the germline ends. Germline-derived CDR1 and CDR2 are SGHDT and YYEEEE. This CDR3 is built from 14 residues. The CDR3 DNA follows: TGTGCCAGCAGCTTTGGCGGGTTTTACAATGAGCAGTTCTTC. Residues: CASSFGGFYNEQFF.

This rearrangement joins TRBV3-1 to TRBJ2-1, with D possibly matching TRBD1 (6 bases). The length of the CDR3 is 15 residues. Germline V CDR1 and CDR2: LGHDT, YNNKEL (reference sequence). V lost 0 bases, J lost 6 bases, and 12 bases lay in between. The CDR3 protein is CASSQDSRGFNEQFF. CDR3 nucleotide sequence: TGTGCCAGCAGCCAAGATTCCAGGGGATTCAATGAGCAGTTCTTC.

This clonotype was seen a handful of times. This chain connects TRBV28 to TRBJ2-7; D unclear. CDR3 length: 12 amino acids. Trimming shortened V by 3 bases and J by 4 bases, and 7 bases separated the two germline ends. Germline-derived CDR1 and CDR2 are MDHEN and SYDVKM. The CDR3 bases are TGTGCCAGCAGTTTCATTCGGTACGAGCAGTACTTC. Protein product: CASSFIRYEQYF.

This clonotype was recorded at least ten times. V is TRBV9 and J is TRBJ1-2, with TRBD1 identical over 8 bases. Germline CDR1 is SGDLS and CDR2 is YYNGEE. Losses at the gene ends were 7 bases for V and 4 bases for J; bases not matched to a gene: 12. This CDR3 is built from 15 residues. CDR3 sequence: CASLPPRGQGYGYTF. The CDR3 region has the DNA TGTGCCAGCCTACCCCCCAGGGGGCAGGGCTATGGCTACACCTTC.

Only a few counts were recorded for this clonotype. The CDR3 spells CASTESGPAGEQYF. In DNA form, the CDR3 reads TGTGCCAGCACCGAAAGCGGGCCCGCTGGTGAGCAGTACTTC. This chain links TRBV7-2 with TRBJ2-7; TRBD2 might be the D (6 bases). CDR3 length equals 14 residues. Germline V lookup: CDR1 SGHTA, CDR2 FQGNSA. V was trimmed by 7 bases and J by 7 bases, leaving 20 bases between them.

In this sample, this clonotype turned up many times. The chain employs TRBV5-1 and TRBJ2-1; the D is unclear. With 4 bases removed from V and 0 bases from J, the gap between germline ends came to 17 bases. The CDR3 spans 17 residues. Germline CDR1 and CDR2: SGHRS and YFSETQ. In DNA, the CDR3 is TGCGCCAGCAGCCCTTACCCTTCATCGACCTCCTACAATGAGCAGTTCTTC. This translates into CASSPYPSSTSYNEQFF.

In this sample, this clonotype turned up a few times. The rearrangement joins TRBV19 to TRBJ2-1; 7 positions match TRBD1. This CDR3 is built from 17 residues. CDR1 is LNHDA, CDR2 SQIVND, per germline (reference sequence). The ends lost 3 bases at V and 3 bases at J; junction bases unmatched: 11. CDR3 in amino acids: CASSMEPVQGNYNEQFF. CDR3 sequence (DNA): TGTGCCAGTAGTATGGAACCGGTACAGGGGAACTACAATGAGCAGTTCTTC.

This clonotype was counted ten times or more. The CDR3 here is CASSLSQGHEQYF. The CDR3 coding sequence is TGTGCCAGCAGCCTTTCCCAGGGACACGAGCAGTACTTC. V and J are TRBV12-3 or TRBV12-4 and TRBJ2-7; TRBD1 or TRBD2 may be the D gene (5 bases each). There are 13 residues in the CDR3. V lost 6 bases and J lost 5, with 14 bases in between.

This clonotype was detected only a few times. The chain links TRBV11-2 to TRBJ2-7, with D perhaps TRBD2 (5 bases). Germline assignment: CDR1 SGHAT and CDR2 FQNNGV. The CDR3 contains 14 residues. Trimming removed 8 bases from V and 7 bases from J, with 21 bases in between. CDR3 DNA sequence: TGTGCCAGCCGCCCGGACTTATTTCTGGGGGAGCAGTACTTC. It is translated as CASRPDLFLGEQYF.